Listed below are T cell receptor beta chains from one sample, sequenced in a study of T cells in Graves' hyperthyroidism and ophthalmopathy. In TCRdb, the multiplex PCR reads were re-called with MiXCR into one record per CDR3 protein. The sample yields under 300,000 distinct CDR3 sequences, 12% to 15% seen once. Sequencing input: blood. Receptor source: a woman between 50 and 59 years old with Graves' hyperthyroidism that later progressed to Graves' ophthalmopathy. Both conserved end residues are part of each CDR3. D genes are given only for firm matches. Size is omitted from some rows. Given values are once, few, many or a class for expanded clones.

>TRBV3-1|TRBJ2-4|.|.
CASSHLRAQGGKNIQYF
TGTGCCAGCAGCCATCTCAGAGCCCAGGGAGGCAAAAACATTCAGTACTTC
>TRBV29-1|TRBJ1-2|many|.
CSVEAAWGYGYTF
TGCAGCGTTGAGGCGGCGTGGGGCTATGGCTACACCTTC
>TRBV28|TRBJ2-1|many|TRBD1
CASSFEDRVRNEQFF
TGTGCCAGCAGTTTTGAGGACAGGGTCAGGAATGAGCAGTTCTTC
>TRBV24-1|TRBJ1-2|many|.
CATSDLSGNDGYTF
TGTGCCACCAGTGATTTGTCAGGAAACGATGGCTACACCTTC
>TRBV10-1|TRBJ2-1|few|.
CASSEGPYNEQFF
TGCGCCAGCAGTGAGGGCCCCTACAATGAGCAGTTCTTC
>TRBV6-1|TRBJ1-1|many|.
CASRSYMGADWRTEAFF
TGTGCCAGCAGAAGTTACATGGGGGCCGATTGGCGCACTGAAGCTTTCTTT
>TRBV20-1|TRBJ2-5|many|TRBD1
CSARSRTGRGETQYF
TGCAGTGCTAGATCCCGGACAGGGCGTGGAGAGACCCAGTACTTC
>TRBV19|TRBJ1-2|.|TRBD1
CASQKSVAAGGKGYTF
TGTGCCAGTCAAAAATCCGTCGCGGCAGGGGGGAAGGGCTACACCTTC
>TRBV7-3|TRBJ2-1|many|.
CASSRGDGSSYNEQFF
TGTGCCAGCAGCCGAGGGGACGGGAGCTCCTACAATGAGCAGTTCTTC
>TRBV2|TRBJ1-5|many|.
CASLVGRNQPQHF
TGTGCCAGCCTAGTGGGCAGGAATCAGCCCCAGCATTTT
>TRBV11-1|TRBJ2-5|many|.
CASSLGAGRGYF
TGTGCCAGCAGCTTAGGGGCGGGCCGAGGTTACTTC
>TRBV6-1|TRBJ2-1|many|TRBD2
CASSAGTRIQDEQFF
TGTGCCAGCAGTGCCGGGACTAGGATCCAGGATGAGCAGTTCTTC
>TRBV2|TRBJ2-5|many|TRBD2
CASSPTSDQETQYF
TGTGCCAGCAGTCCAACTAGCGACCAAGAGACCCAGTACTTC
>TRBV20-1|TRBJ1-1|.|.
CSAVAPDEAFF
TGCAGTGCTGTGGCACCCGATGAAGCTTTCTTT
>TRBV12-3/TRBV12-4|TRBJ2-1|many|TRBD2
CASSLGLAGPSSYNEQFF
TGTGCCAGCAGTTTAGGACTAGCGGGACCGAGCTCCTACAATGAGCAGTTCTTC
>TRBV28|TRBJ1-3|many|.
CASSYIRGRGNTIYF
TGTGCCAGCAGTTACATCCGGGGGAGAGGAAACACCATATATTTT
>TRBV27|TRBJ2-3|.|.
CASSFPPRAQYF
TGTGCCAGCAGTTTCCCCCCGAGGGCGCAGTATTTT
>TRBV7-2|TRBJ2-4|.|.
CASSLALRLEHLAKNIQYF
TGTGCCAGCAGCTTAGCCCTCAGATTGGAACACCTAGCCAAAAACATTCAGTACTTC
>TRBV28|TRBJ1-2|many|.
CASTAGSLNYGYTF
TGTGCCAGCACGGCCGGAAGTCTTAACTATGGCTACACCTTC
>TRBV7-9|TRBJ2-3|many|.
CASSLTRDPESVQYF
TGTGCCAGCAGCCTTACCCGGGACCCGGAAAGTGTGCAGTATTTT
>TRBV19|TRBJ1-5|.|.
CASSILGGSNQPQHF
TGTGCCAGTAGTATTTTAGGGGGTAGCAATCAGCCCCAGCATTTT
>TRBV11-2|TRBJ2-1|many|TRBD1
CASSPMQGEAYNEQFF
TGTGCCAGCAGCCCTATGCAGGGGGAAGCCTACAATGAGCAGTTCTTC
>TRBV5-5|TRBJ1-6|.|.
CASSLEWQGWSPLHF
TGTGCCAGCAGCTTGGAATGGCAGGGCTGGTCACCCCTCCACTTT
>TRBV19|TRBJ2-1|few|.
CASSIVAGDNEQFF
TGTGCCAGTAGTATAGTCGCCGGCGACAATGAGCAGTTCTTC
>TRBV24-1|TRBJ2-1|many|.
CATMGMGDNNEQFF
TGTGCCACCATGGGTATGGGGGATAACAATGAGCAGTTCTTC
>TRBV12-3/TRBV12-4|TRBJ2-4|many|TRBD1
CASRSDRGLRGFRGIQYF
TGTGCCAGCAGATCCGACAGGGGGCTCAGGGGGTTTCGTGGCATTCAGTACTTC
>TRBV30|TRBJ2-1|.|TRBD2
CAWTPGGNEQFF
TGTGCCTGGACCCCGGGGGGTAATGAGCAGTTCTTC
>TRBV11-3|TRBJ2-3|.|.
CASSKPLLTRTDTQYF
TGTGCCAGCAGCAAACCCTTACTAACACGCACAGATACGCAGTATTTT
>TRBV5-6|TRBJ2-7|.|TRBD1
CASSLGQGGQEYF
TGTGCCAGCAGCTTGGGACAGGGCGGTCAAGAGTACTTC
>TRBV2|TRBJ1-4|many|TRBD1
CASQGDRDEKLFF
TGTGCCAGCCAAGGGGACAGGGATGAAAAACTGTTTTTT
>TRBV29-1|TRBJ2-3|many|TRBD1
CSVPGQGSDTQYF
TGCAGCGTCCCGGGACAGGGATCAGATACGCAGTATTTT
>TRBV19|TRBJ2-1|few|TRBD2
CASSRTPGTSDNEQFF
TGTGCCAGTAGTCGAACACCCGGGACTAGCGACAATGAGCAGTTCTTC
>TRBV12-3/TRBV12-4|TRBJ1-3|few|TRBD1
CASTLWTGVSGNTIYF
TGTGCCAGCACCTTATGGACAGGGGTCTCTGGAAACACCATATATTTT
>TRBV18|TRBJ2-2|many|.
CASSPTGTTGELFF
TGTGCCAGCTCACCAACGGGGACCACCGGGGAGCTGTTTTTT
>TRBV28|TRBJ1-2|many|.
CASSGGILTDGYTF
TGTGCCAGCAGCGGGGGGATCCTCACAGATGGCTACACCTTC
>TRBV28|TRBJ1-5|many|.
CASSSTQPQHF
TGTGCCAGCAGTTCGACGCAGCCCCAGCATTTT